This entry describes one T cell receptor beta chain. The antigen remains unidentified. At one end the junction does not follow the germline gene, possibly because of a read error. Next came a second PCR, run for about 6 to 12 cycles, which used a sample-barcoded 5' primer along with a J-beta primer mix. TCRdb recomputed calls from the 5' RACE reads with MiXCR, one row per CDR3 protein. The table includes 600,000 to 850,000 distinct CDR3 sequences, 40% to 45% detected once. Each donor was a healthy Caucasian individual from Russia, aged roughly 6 to 95. Germline V gives CDR1 SGHAT, CDR2 FQNNGV. The CDR3 is 15 residues long. This sample was included in a study of blood T cells in healthy people across ages. Broader study findings: Researchers judged that diversity estimates from one million T cells fell short of true values.

The receptor comes from a woman aged 55 to 70 in good health. This rearrangement joins TRBV11-2 to TRBJ2-3; D perhaps matches TRBD1 (6 bases). Sample: blood. CDR3 in amino acids: CAGSSGGRYTDTQYF. CDR3 sequence (DNA): TGTGCCGGCAGCTCTGGGGGCAGGTACACAGATACGCAGTATTTT. The full variable domain, in which reference TRBV11-2 and TRBJ2-3 provide the parts outside the CDR3, is EAGVAQSPRYKIIEKRQSVAFWCNPISGHATLYWYQQILGQGPKLLIQFQNNGVVDDSQLPKDRFSAERLKGVDSTLKIQPAKLEDSAVYLCAGSSGGRYTDTQYFGPGTRLTVL.